This T cell receptor beta chain emerged from a study of T cell changes during pregnancy in multiple sclerosis. Germline CDR1 SGDLS, CDR2 YYNGEE. The CDR3 loop spans 14 amino acids. V was pared by 6 bases and J by 4 bases, with 6 bases of the junction left unmatched. The table came from immunoSEQ multiplex PCR; TCRdb's copy has only in-frame clones and leaves some out. The table has 90,000 to 100,000 clones, 94% seen once. The starting material was peripheral blood, obtained in the third trimester of pregnancy. V usage is TRBV9 and J usage is TRBJ2-1; 8 nucleotides match TRBD2. The sequence was collected from a female donor with multiple sclerosis, enrolled in a pregnancy study. The DNA of the CDR3 is TGTGCCAGCACAAGACTAGCGTGGTACAATGAGCAGTTCTTC. This codes for CASTRLAWYNEQFF.